A selection of T cell receptor beta chains follows, all from one sample in a study of Ad26.COV2.S vaccination and SARS-CoV-2 variants. Produced via immunoSEQ multiplex PCR; TCRdb's table is partial and in-frame only. The sample shows roughly 380,000 clones, approximately 90% of them seen only once. This specimen consisted of peripheral blood, obtained in a trial of Ad26.COV2.S vaccine versus placebo. The receptors were gathered from a person aged 18-65 years who received the Ad26.COV2.S COVID-19 vaccine or a placebo. Both conserved end residues are trimmed from each CDR3. The order of the fields is CDR3 protein, V gene.

CDR3aa: ASSPAGTGINTGELF
v_gene: TRBV7-2

CDR3aa: ASRIVDTQY
v_gene: TRBV5-1

CDR3aa: ASSLNGGASYEQY
v_gene: TRBV7-3

CDR3aa: ASSQDGPGIRQPQH
v_gene: TRBV3-1/TRBV3-2

CDR3aa: ASSYGQGRYEQY
v_gene: TRBV6-2/TRBV6-3

CDR3aa: ASSVIYSTDTQY
v_gene: TRBV9

CDR3aa: ASSLPGLAGDTDTQY
v_gene: TRBV7-6

CDR3aa: ASSLEGRGGDYGYT
v_gene: TRBV5-5

CDR3aa: ASSLGLDGELF
v_gene: TRBV27

CDR3aa: ASSQRHRSTDTQY
v_gene: TRBV4-3

CDR3aa: ATSRDRQTDGYT
v_gene: TRBV15

CDR3aa: ASSVAGRASEQY
v_gene: TRBV9

CDR3aa: ASSLSIAANTGELF
v_gene: TRBV11-3

CDR3aa: ARNDRGHYGYT
v_gene: TRBV19

CDR3aa: ASSLGMTYEQY
v_gene: TRBV5-1

CDR3aa: ASSPPGGRLGEKLF
v_gene: TRBV28

CDR3aa: ASSALSGQPQH
v_gene: TRBV18

CDR3aa: ATKSGGSSYNEQF
v_gene: TRBV2

CDR3aa: ASSLQQGMNTEAF
v_gene: TRBV5-1